This T cell receptor (beta chain) emerged from a study of blood T cell repertoires in COVID-19. Study in general: Sites in the United States, Italy and Spain provided acute and convalescent COVID-19 samples. Sources were T cells, B-cell-depleted T cells, or PBMCs; the material itself was cDNA or gDNA.

In the study's own analysis: Estimation of nucleated cell counts relied on the amplification of reference gene primers. Using immunoSEQ multiplex PCR, the repertoire was profiled, and TCRdb retains in-frame clones only, with some absent. That table furnishes V, J and clone size, whereas the DNA furnished D and trimming. The sample yields about 230,000 clones, roughly 90% seen once. Per germline, CDR1 LGHNA and CDR2 YNFKEQ. V lost 4 bases and J 3 bases, leaving 15 bases between the germline ends. The CDR3 runs to 15 residues. The clonotype originates from a woman aged 55-70 years with acute or convalescent COVID-19. The material sequenced was peripheral blood. The chain recombines TRBV4-2 with TRBJ1-1, with a weak D call TRBD1 (6 bases). The CDR3 DNA follows: TGTGCCAGCAGCCGGGGTGGGGGCTTGGACACTGAAGCTTTCTTT. Translating it yields CASSRGGGLDTEAFF.